A selection of T cell receptor beta chains follows, all from one sample in a study of OX40 agonist ivuxolimab in advanced cancers. The assay was immunoSEQ multiplex PCR, and TCRdb's table has in-frame clones only and misses some. The data contain over 60,000 clones, just under 95% of them seen just once; the ten biggest clones take up approximately 15%. This specimen consisted of CD4+ or CD8+ T cells sorted from blood, obtained in a trial of the OX40 agonist ivuxolimab. These receptors were collected from an adult with an advanced solid tumor such as melanoma, head and neck, liver or kidney cancer. Each CDR3 is given with its conserved first and last residue. D genes are given only for firm matches. Expanded clones are given a class, and other clones once, few, many or no size at all.

v_gene,j_gene,d_gene,abundance,CDR3aa,CDR3nt
TRBV27,TRBJ2-3,TRBD2,-,CASSPPRAGVEGTQYF,TGTGCCAGCAGTCCCCCGAGGGCGGGAGTAGAAGGTACGCAGTATTTT
TRBV9,TRBJ2-3,-,once,CASSARDSTDTQYF,TGTGCCAGCAGCGCCAGGGACAGCACAGATACGCAGTATTTT
TRBV2,TRBJ1-1,-,-,CASRATDNPEAFF,TGTGCCAGCAGGGCAACAGATAACCCTGAAGCTTTCTTT
TRBV27,TRBJ1-2,TRBD1,-,CASSFQPGQGYGYTF,TGTGCCAGCAGTTTTCAACCCGGACAGGGCTATGGCTACACCTTC
TRBV7-2,TRBJ1-2,-,once,CASSLGTGYGYTF,TGTGCCAGCAGCTTAGGAACTGGTTATGGCTACACCTTC
TRBV4-1,TRBJ2-7,TRBD2,-,CASSQNSGGAYEQYF,TGCGCCAGCAGCCAAAATAGCGGGGGGGCTTACGAGCAGTACTTC
TRBV4-1,TRBJ1-4,TRBD1,-,CASSLGTGDEKLFF,TGCGCCAGCAGCCTCGGGACAGGGGATGAAAAACTGTTTTTT
TRBV18,TRBJ2-5,-,once,CASSPPFQEETQYF,TGTGCCAGCTCACCACCGTTTCAGGAAGAGACCCAGTACTTC
TRBV27,TRBJ2-7,TRBD1,-,CASSLFRPRTGQSEQYF,TGTGCCAGCAGTTTATTCCGGCCGAGGACAGGTCAATCCGAGCAGTACTTC
TRBV27,TRBJ2-7,-,-,CASSLRAPGEQYF,TGTGCCAGCAGTCTCCGGGCCCCGGGCGAGCAGTACTTC
TRBV6-5,TRBJ2-5,TRBD2,-,CASGLAEWRETQYF,TGTGCCAGCGGGCTAGCGGAGTGGAGGGAGACCCAGTACTTC
TRBV5-1,TRBJ2-1,-,-,CASRWDWGNEQFF,TGCGCCAGCAGGTGGGACTGGGGGAATGAGCAGTTCTTC
TRBV27,TRBJ2-1,TRBD2,-,CASSLSPRGWNEQFF,TGTGCCAGCAGCCTCTCCCCGCGGGGGTGGAATGAGCAGTTCTTC
TRBV5-1,TRBJ2-2,-,-,CASSFPREELFF,TGCGCCAGCAGCTTTCCCAGGGAGGAGCTGTTTTTT
TRBV11-3,TRBJ2-4,TRBD1,once,CASSPGTGYPNIQYF,TGTGCCAGCAGCCCCGGGACAGGGTATCCCAACATTCAGTACTTC
TRBV4-3,TRBJ1-1,-,-,CASSQDTGRNTEAFF,TGCGCCAGCAGCCAAGATACAGGGCGGAACACTGAAGCTTTCTTT
TRBV28,TRBJ2-3,TRBD1,-,CASSLGTGGTDTQYF,TGTGCCAGCAGTCTCGGGACAGGGGGCACAGATACGCAGTATTTT
TRBV27,TRBJ2-1,TRBD2,-,CASSPGTRYREQFF,TGTGCCAGCAGCCCCGGGACTAGATATCGTGAGCAGTTCTTC
TRBV7-6,TRBJ2-2,TRBD2,-,CASSLAGGSAGELFF,TGTGCCAGCAGCTTAGCCGGGGGGTCGGCCGGGGAGCTGTTTTTT
TRBV6-5,TRBJ2-2,-,-,CASSYGPRTGELFF,TGTGCCAGCAGTTACGGTCCAAGAACCGGGGAGCTGTTTTTT
TRBV2,TRBJ1-5,-,-,CASSVGQGSQPQHF,TGTGCCAGCAGTGTTGGCCAGGGGAGCCAGCCCCAGCATTTT
TRBV5-4,TRBJ2-1,TRBD2,once,CASSPGLAGGKGQFF,TGTGCCAGCAGCCCGGGACTAGCGGGGGGCAAAGGGCAGTTCTTC
TRBV5-4,TRBJ2-2,-,-,CASSWRGVTNTGELFF,TGTGCCAGCAGCTGGCGAGGGGTCACGAACACCGGGGAGCTGTTTTTT
TRBV19,TRBJ2-3,-,-,CASIAQTTDTQYF,TGTGCCAGTATAGCTCAGACCACAGATACGCAGTATTTT
TRBV6-5,TRBJ2-7,TRBD2,-,CASSYSSLAASYEQYF,TGTGCCAGCAGTTACTCGAGCCTAGCGGCGTCCTACGAGCAGTACTTC
TRBV4-1,TRBJ2-7,TRBD2,-,CASSQEWRGAYEQYF,TGCGCCAGCAGCCAAGAATGGCGGGGGGCCTACGAGCAGTACTTC
TRBV4-3,TRBJ1-2,TRBD1,-,CASSQTLGQGLYGYTF,TGCGCCAGCAGCCAGACCCTAGGACAGGGCCTCTATGGCTACACCTTC
TRBV19,TRBJ2-3,-,-,CASRYRVLDADTQYF,TGTGCCAGTAGATACAGGGTTCTGGATGCAGATACGCAGTATTTT
TRBV7-6,TRBJ2-5,-,-,CASSPLRDRETQYF,TGTGCCAGCAGCCCGCTAAGAGATCGAGAGACCCAGTACTTC
TRBV7-8,TRBJ2-3,TRBD2,once,CASSLDSGGAGGDTQYF,TGTGCCAGCAGCTTAGATAGCGGGGGGGCCGGTGGAGATACGCAGTATTTT
TRBV10-3,TRBJ1-6,-,few,CAISESALRENSPLHF,TGTGCCATCAGTGAGTCAGCACTGAGGGAGAATTCACCCCTCCACTTT
TRBV7-9,TRBJ1-4,-,-,CASSLGVGDNEKLFF,TGTGCCAGCAGCTTAGGGGTAGGGGACAATGAAAAACTGTTTTTT
TRBV6-1,TRBJ2-3,-,-,CASSEPTENTDTQYF,TGTGCCAGCAGTGAACCGACGGAAAACACAGATACGCAGTATTTT
TRBV7-6,TRBJ2-7,TRBD1,-,CASSSGQGFAYEQYF,TGTGCCAGCAGCTCGGGACAGGGGTTTGCCTACGAGCAGTACTTC
TRBV5-4,TRBJ2-1,-,-,CASSLGPLNEQFF,TGTGCCAGCAGCTTGGGGCCGCTCAATGAGCAGTTCTTC
TRBV28,TRBJ1-1,-,once,CASSTLPEAFF,TGTGCCAGCAGTACCCTCCCTGAAGCTTTCTTT
TRBV4-3,TRBJ2-7,-,-,CASSQELATYEQYF,TGCGCCAGCAGCCAAGAATTGGCGACCTACGAGCAGTACTTC
TRBV6-5,TRBJ1-5,-,-,CASSYGPNQPQHF,TGTGCCAGCAGTTACGGGCCCAATCAGCCCCAGCATTTT
TRBV7-6,TRBJ2-1,TRBD2,-,CASSFLAEDSYNEQFF,TGTGCCAGCAGCTTCCTAGCGGAAGATTCCTACAATGAGCAGTTCTTC
TRBV10-3,TRBJ2-1,TRBD2,-,CAISESGLGAYNEQFF,TGTGCCATCAGTGAGTCTGGACTAGGGGCCTACAATGAGCAGTTCTTC
TRBV7-6,TRBJ2-3,TRBD2,-,CASSRPFLAGGHLPTDTQYF,TGTGCCAGCAGCCGCCCTTTCCTAGCGGGAGGCCACCTCCCCACAGATACGCAGTATTTT
TRBV6-4,TRBJ2-1,TRBD1,-,CASSTNRDSYNEQFF,TGTGCCAGCAGTACTAACCGGGACAGCTACAATGAGCAGTTCTTC
TRBV19,TRBJ1-1,TRBD1,few,CASSPGTGGTEAFF,TGTGCCAGTAGTCCGGGGACAGGGGGCACTGAAGCTTTCTTT
TRBV27,TRBJ1-1,-,few,CASSWGGTEAFF,TGTGCCAGCAGTTGGGGGGGGACTGAAGCTTTCTTT
TRBV5-8,TRBJ2-7,-,-,CASTGKDYEQYF,TGTGCCAGCACAGGGAAGGACTACGAGCAGTACTTC
TRBV29-1,TRBJ2-7,-,-,CSVEGSSYEQYF,TGCAGCGTTGAAGGTAGTAGCTACGAGCAGTACTTC
TRBV6-5,TRBJ2-1,TRBD2,-,CASRVAGGPYNEQFF,TGTGCCAGCAGAGTAGCGGGGGGCCCCTACAATGAGCAGTTCTTC
TRBV5-8,TRBJ1-1,TRBD1,-,CASSGRTGLHVNTEAFF,TGTGCCAGCAGCGGAAGGACAGGGCTACACGTGAACACTGAAGCTTTCTTT